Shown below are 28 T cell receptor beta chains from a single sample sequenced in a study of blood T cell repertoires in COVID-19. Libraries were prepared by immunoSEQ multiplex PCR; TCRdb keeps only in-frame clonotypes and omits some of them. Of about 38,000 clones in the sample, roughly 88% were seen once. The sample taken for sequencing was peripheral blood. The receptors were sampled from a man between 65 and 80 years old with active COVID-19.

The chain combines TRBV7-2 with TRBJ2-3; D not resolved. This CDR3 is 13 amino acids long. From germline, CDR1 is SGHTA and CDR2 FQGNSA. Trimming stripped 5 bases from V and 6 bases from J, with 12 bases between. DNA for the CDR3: TGTGCCAGCAGCCTACGAGAGTTTGATACGCAGTATTTT. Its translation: CASSLREFDTQYF.

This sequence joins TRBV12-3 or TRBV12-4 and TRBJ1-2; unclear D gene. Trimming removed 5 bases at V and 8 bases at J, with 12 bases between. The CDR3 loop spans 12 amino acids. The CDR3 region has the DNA TGTGCCAGCAGTCGAACCCCGGAGGGCTACACCTTC. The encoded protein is CASSRTPEGYTF.

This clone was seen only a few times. CDR3 amino acids: CASSPLAGDSYEQYF. In nucleotides, the CDR3 is TGTGCCAGCAGCCCACTAGCGGGGGACTCCTACGAGCAGTACTTC. The chain joins TRBV7-3 to TRBJ2-7; 11 positions match TRBD2. The CDR3 extends over 15 amino acids. V shed 5 bases and J 0 bases; nucleotides not matched to a gene: 3. In germline, CDR1 is SGHTA, CDR2 FQGTGA.

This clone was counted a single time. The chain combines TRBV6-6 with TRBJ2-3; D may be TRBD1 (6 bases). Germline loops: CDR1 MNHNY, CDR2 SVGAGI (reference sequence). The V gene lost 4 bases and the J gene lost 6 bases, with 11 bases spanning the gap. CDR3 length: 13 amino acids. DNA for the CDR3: TGTGCCAGCAGTTCGTACAGGGAGGATACGCAGTATTTT. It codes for CASSSYREDTQYF.

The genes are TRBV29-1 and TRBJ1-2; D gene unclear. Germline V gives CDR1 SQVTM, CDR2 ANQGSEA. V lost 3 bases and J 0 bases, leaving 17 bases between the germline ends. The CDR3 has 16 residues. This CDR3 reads CSVDVLTQFANYGYTF. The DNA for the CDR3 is TGCAGCGTTGACGTCCTAACTCAATTCGCTAACTATGGCTACACCTTC.

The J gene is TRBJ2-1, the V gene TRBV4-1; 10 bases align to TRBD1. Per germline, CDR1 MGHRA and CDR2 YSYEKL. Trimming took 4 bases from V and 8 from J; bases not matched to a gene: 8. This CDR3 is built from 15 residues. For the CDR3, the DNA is TGCGCCAGCAGCCCCTGGGACAGGGGAAATGATGAGCAGTTCTTC. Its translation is CASSPWDRGNDEQFF.

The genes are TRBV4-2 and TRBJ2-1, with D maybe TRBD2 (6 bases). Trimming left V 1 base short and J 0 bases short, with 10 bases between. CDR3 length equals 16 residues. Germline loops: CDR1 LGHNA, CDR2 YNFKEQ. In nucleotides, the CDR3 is TGTGCCAGCAGCCAAGGGGGGAGGAGCTCCTACAATGAGCAGTTCTTC. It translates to CASSQGGRSSYNEQFF.

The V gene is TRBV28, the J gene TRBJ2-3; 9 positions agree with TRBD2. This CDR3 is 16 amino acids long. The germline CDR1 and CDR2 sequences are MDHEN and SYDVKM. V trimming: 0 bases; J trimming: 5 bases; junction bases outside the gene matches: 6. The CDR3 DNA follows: TGTGCCAGCAGTTTATGGCCTAGCGGGGCCGAAGATACGCAGTATTTT. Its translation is CASSLWPSGAEDTQYF.

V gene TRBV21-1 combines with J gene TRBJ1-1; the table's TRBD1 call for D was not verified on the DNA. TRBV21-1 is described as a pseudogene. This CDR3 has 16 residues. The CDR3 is CASSNTTRTGRTEAFF. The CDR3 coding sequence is TGTGCCAGCAGCAACACCACACGGACAGGCCGAACGGAAGCTTTCTTT.

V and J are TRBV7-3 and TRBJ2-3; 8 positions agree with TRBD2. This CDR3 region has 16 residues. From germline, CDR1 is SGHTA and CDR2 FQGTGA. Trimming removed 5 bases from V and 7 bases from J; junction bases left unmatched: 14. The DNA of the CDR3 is TGTGCCAGCAGCCGCACCCCGGCGGGAGGATTAAATACGCAGTATTTT. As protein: CASSRTPAGGLNTQYF. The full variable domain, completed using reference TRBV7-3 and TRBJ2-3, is GAGVSQTPSNKVTEKGKYVELRCDPISGHTALYWYRQSLGQGPEFLIYFQGTGAADDSGLPNDRFFAVRPEGSVSTLKIQRTERGDSAVYLCASSRTPAGGLNTQYFGPGTRLTVL.

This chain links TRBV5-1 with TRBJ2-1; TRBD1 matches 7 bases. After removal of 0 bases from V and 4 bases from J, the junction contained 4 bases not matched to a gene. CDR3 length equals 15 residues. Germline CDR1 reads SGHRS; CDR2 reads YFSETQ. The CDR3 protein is CASSLATTGYNEQFF. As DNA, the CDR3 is TGCGCCAGCAGCTTGGCAACGACAGGGTACAATGAGCAGTTCTTC.

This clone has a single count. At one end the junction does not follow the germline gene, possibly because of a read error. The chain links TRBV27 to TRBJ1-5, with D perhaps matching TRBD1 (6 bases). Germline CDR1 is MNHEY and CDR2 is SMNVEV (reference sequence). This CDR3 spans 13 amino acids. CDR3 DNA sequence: TGTGCCAGCAGCCGGGGGGGCAAACAGCCCCAGCATTTT. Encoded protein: CASSRGGKQPQHF.

The CDR3 sequence is CASSLVAGGSYNEQFF. CDR3 nucleotide sequence: TGTGCCAGCAGCTTAGTGGCGGGAGGCTCCTACAATGAGCAGTTCTTC. The chain recombines TRBV7-6 with TRBJ2-1, with 8 nucleotides matching TRBD2. The length of the CDR3 is 16 residues. Trimming removed 1 base from V and 0 bases from J; junction bases left unmatched: 2. Per germline, CDR1 SGHVS and CDR2 FNYEAQ. The full variable domain, with the rest looked up from reference TRBV7-6 and TRBJ2-1, is GAGVSQSPRYKVTKRGQDVALRCDPISGHVSLYWYRQALGQGPEFLTYFNYEAQQDKSGLPNDRFSAERPEGSISTLTIQRTEQRDSAMYRCASSLVAGGSYNEQFFGPGTRLTVL.

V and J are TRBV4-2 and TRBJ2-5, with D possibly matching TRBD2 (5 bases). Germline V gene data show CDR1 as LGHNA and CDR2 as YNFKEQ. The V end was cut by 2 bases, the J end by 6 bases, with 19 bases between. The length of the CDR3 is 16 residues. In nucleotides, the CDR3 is TGTGCCAGCAGCCAACTACGCCGACTGCCCGGGAAGACCCAGTACTTC. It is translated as CASSQLRRLPGKTQYF.

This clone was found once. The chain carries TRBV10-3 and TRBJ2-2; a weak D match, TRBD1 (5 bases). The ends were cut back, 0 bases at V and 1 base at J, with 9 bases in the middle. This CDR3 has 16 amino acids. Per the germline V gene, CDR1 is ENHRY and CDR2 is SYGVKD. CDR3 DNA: TGTGCCATCAGTGAGTCCCAGGGCCAGAACACCGGGGAGCTGTTTTTT. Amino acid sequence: CAISESQGQNTGELFF.

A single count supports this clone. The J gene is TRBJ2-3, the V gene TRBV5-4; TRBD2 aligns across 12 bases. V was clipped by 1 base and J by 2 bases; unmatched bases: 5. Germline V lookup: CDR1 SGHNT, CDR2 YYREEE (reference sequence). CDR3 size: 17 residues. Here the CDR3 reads CASSLLLAGGLTDTQYF. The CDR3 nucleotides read TGTGCCAGCAGCTTGCTACTAGCGGGAGGCCTCACAGATACGCAGTATTTT.

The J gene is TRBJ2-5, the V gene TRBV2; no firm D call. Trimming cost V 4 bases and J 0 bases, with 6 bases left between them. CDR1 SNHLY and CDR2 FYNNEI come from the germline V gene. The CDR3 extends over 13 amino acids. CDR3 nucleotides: TGTGCCAGCAGTGTAAGCAACCAAGAGACCCAGTACTTC. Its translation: CASSVSNQETQYF.

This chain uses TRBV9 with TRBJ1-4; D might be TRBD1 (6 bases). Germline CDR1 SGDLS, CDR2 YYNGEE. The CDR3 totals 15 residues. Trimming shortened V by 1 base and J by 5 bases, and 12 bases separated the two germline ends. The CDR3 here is CASSVFGQTNEKLFF. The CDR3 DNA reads TGTGCCAGCAGCGTATTTGGACAGACAAATGAAAAACTGTTTTTT.

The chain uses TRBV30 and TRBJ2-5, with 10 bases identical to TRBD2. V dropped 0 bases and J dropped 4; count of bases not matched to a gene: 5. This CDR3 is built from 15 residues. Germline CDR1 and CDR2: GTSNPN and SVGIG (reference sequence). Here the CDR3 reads CAWSVGAGGRETQYF. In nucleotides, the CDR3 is TGTGCCTGGAGTGTCGGAGCGGGGGGGCGAGAGACCCAGTACTTC.

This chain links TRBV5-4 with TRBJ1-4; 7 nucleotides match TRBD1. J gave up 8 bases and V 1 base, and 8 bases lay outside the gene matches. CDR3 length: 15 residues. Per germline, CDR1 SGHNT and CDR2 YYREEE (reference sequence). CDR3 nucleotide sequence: TGTGCCAGCAGCTTGTGGGCAGGGGGGAAAGAAAAACTGTTTTTT. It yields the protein CASSLWAGGKEKLFF.

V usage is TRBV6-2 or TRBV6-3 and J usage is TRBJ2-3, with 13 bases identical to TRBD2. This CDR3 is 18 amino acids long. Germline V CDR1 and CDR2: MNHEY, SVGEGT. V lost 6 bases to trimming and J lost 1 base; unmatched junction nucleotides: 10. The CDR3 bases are TGTGCCAGCAGCCTACTAGCGGGGGGGTTCGTCGGCACAGATACGCAGTATTTT. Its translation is CASSLLAGGFVGTDTQYF.

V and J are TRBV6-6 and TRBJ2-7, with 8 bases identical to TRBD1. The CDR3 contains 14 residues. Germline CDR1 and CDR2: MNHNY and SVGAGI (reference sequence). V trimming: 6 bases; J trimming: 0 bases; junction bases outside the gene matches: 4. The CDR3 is CASRDRGYSYEQYF. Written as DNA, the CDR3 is TGTGCCAGCAGAGACAGGGGCTACTCCTACGAGCAGTACTTC.

This CDR3 reads CASSYSQAGLNSPLHF. The CDR3 nucleotides are TGTGCCAGCAGTTACTCCCAGGCAGGGTTAAATTCACCCCTCCACTTT. The J gene is TRBJ1-6, the V gene TRBV6-5, with a tentative D call TRBD1 (5 bases). From germline, CDR1 is MNHEY and CDR2 SVGAGI. The CDR3 runs to 16 residues. The V end lost 0 bases, the J end lost 7 bases, and 13 bases lay between the germline ends.

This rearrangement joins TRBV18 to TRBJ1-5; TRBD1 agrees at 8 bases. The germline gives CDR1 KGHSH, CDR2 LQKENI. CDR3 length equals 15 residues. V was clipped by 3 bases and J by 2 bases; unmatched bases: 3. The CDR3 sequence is CASSPQGAGNQPQHF. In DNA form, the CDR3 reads TGTGCCAGCTCACCGCAGGGGGCTGGCAATCAGCCCCAGCATTTT.

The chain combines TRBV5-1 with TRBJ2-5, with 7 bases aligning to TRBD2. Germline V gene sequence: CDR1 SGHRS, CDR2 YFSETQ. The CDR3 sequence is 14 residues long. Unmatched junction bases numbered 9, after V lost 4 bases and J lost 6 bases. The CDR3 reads CASSLSAGDKTQYF. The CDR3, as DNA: TGCGCCAGCAGCCTATCGGCGGGAGATAAGACCCAGTACTTC.

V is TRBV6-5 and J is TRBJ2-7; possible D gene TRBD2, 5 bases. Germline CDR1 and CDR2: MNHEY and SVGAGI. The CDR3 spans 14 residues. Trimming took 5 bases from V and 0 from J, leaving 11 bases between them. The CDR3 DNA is TGTGCCAGCAGTCGCGACGGGGTCTCCTACGAGCAGTACTTC. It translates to CASSRDGVSYEQYF.

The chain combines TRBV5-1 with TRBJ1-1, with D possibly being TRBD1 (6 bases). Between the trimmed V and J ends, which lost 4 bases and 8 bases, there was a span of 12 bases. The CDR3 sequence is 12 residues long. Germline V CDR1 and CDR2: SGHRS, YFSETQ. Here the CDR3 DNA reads TGCGCCAGCAGCCCATTACAGGGAGAAGCTTTCTTT. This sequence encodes CASSPLQGEAFF. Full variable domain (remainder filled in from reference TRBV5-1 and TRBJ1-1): KAGVTQTPRYLIKTRGQQVTLSCSPISGHRSVSWYQQTPGQGLQFLFEYFSETQRNKGNFPGRFSGRQFSNSRSEMNVSTLELGDSALYLCASSPLQGEAFFGQGTRLTVV.

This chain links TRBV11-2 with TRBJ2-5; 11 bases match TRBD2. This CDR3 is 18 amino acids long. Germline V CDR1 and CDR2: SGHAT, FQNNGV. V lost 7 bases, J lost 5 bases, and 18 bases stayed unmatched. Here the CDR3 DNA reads TGTGCCAGCACCCTAGGGTGGACTAGCGGGTCCGGGAGTGAGACCCAGTACTTC. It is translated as CASTLGWTSGSGSETQYF.